The clone carrying this TCR beta chain was seen more than once but under ten times. TCRdb reanalysed the 5' RACE reads using MiXCR and keeps one entry per CDR3 protein. The sample holds 45,000 to 55,000 distinct CDR3 sequences, around 7% seen once. The sample is drawn from a study of T-cell memory formation after mild COVID-19. Study summary: Most TCR clusters belonged to a single donor.

Germline assignment: CDR1 SGHTA and CDR2 FQGNSA. The CDR3 has 12 residues. Trimming took off 1 base at V and 14 bases at J, with 9 bases between the two ends. The TCR comes from a man aged 18 to 35 who had mild COVID-19 (a few samples of this study predate the infection). Cell type and time point are not known. V usage is TRBV7-2 and J usage is TRBJ1-6; D ambiguous. The specimen sequenced was PBMCs or a T cell subset sorted from them (not recorded which). In nucleotides, the CDR3 is TGTGCCAGCAGCTTAGAGAGGGCCACCCTCCACTTT. It translates to CASSLERATLHF.